The next 20 T cell receptor beta chains were all read from a single sample in a study of T cell changes during pregnancy in multiple sclerosis. Sequencing used immunoSEQ multiplex PCR; TCRdb keeps in-frame clones, though not all of them. The repertoire has 90,000 or so clones, 92% of them found once; the top ten carry roughly 1.4%. This specimen consisted of peripheral blood, obtained in the first trimester of pregnancy. Every receptor here comes from a female donor with multiple sclerosis, enrolled in a pregnancy study.

The chain combines TRBV6-4 with TRBJ1-1, with a weak D call TRBD1 (5 bases). The V gene lost 10 bases and the J gene lost 6 bases, with 12 bases spanning the gap. Germline V lookup: CDR1 MRHNA, CDR2 SNTAGT. The CDR3 is 11 residues long. The CDR3, as DNA: TGTGCCACCTACCGACAGCCTGAAGCTTTCTTT. It translates to CATYRQPEAFF.

V gene TRBV4-1 combines with J gene TRBJ1-4; 10 positions match TRBD1. Trimming at V came to 4 bases and at J to 8 bases, leaving 4 bases not matched to a gene. CDR3 length equals 14 residues. Germline V CDR1 and CDR2: MGHRA, YSYEKL. In nucleotides, the CDR3 is TGCGCCAGCAGCCCCGACAGGGGGCTAGAAAAACTGTTTTTT. Encoded protein: CASSPDRGLEKLFF.

The genes are TRBV5-6 and TRBJ1-1; 10 bases line up with TRBD1. J was trimmed by 8 bases and V by 0 bases; bases with no gene match: 4. Germline CDR1 and CDR2: SGHDT and YYEEEE. This CDR3 spans 14 amino acids. The CDR3 sequence is CASSLGPGQGEAFF. The CDR3 nucleotides are TGTGCCAGCAGCTTGGGGCCGGGACAGGGGGAAGCTTTCTTT.

V usage is TRBV7-2 and J usage is TRBJ1-1, with D unresolved. V lost 1 base to trimming and J lost 0 bases, with 9 bases between them. The CDR3 spans 15 residues. Germline CDR1 and CDR2: SGHTA and FQGNSA. The CDR3 coding sequence is TGTGCCAGCAGCTTAGATGCGGCATTGAACACTGAAGCTTTCTTT. It specifies CASSLDAALNTEAFF.

The chain is built from TRBV2 and TRBJ2-7, with D possibly being TRBD1 (5 bases). Germline V gives CDR1 SNHLY, CDR2 FYNNEI. With 6 bases removed from V and 2 bases from J, the gap between germline ends came to 17 bases. The CDR3 extends over 15 amino acids. The CDR3 DNA is TGTGCCAGCAGCCAGGGCCCGATTACTACCTACGAGCAGTACTTC. As protein: CASSQGPITTYEQYF.

The genes are TRBV4-1 and TRBJ2-7; TRBD1 matches 7 bases. Germline V gene data show CDR1 as MGHRA and CDR2 as YSYEKL. This CDR3 contains 16 residues. Trimming took 3 bases from V and 2 from J; bases not matched to a gene: 10. CDR3 protein: CASSQRGQSPTYEQYF. The CDR3 DNA is TGCGCCAGCAGCCAGAGGGGACAGAGCCCAACCTACGAGCAGTACTTC.

The CDR3 sequence: CAWSHSGYEQYF. For the CDR3, the DNA is TGTGCCTGGAGTCATAGCGGGTACGAGCAGTACTTC. The V and J genes are TRBV30 and TRBJ2-7; TRBD2 matches 7 bases. The length of the CDR3 is 12 residues. Per the germline V gene, CDR1 is GTSNPN and CDR2 is SVGIG (reference sequence). The V segment lost 2 bases and the J segment 4 bases; nucleotides outside the gene matches: 2.

The V and J genes are TRBV5-4 and TRBJ2-5; 9 bases agree with TRBD1. CDR1 and CDR2 (germline): SGHNT, YYREEE (reference sequence). V lost 4 bases to trimming and J lost 5 bases; unmatched junction nucleotides: 6. This CDR3 has 14 amino acids. CDR3 nucleotide sequence: TGTGCCAGCAGCAAAGACAGGGGGAGTGAGACCCAGTACTTC. Translated: CASSKDRGSETQYF.

The chain recombines TRBV6-1 with TRBJ2-1; no definite D call. This CDR3 has 17 amino acids. The V end lost 4 bases, the J end lost 1 base, and 17 bases lay between the germline ends. Germline V gene lookup returns CDR1 MNHNS and CDR2 SASEGT. CDR3 nucleotides: TGTGCCAGCAGTGGCTCATCCCCGGCGGTTTCCTACAATGAGCAGTTCTTC. Translation: CASSGSSPAVSYNEQFF.

The chain links TRBV30 to TRBJ2-3, with 8 bases matching TRBD1. From germline, CDR1 is GTSNPN and CDR2 SVGIG (reference sequence). The CDR3 has 14 residues. Trimming cost V 4 bases and J 4 bases; bases outside gene matches: 7. The CDR3 DNA reads as TGTGCCTGGACCGGGACAGGCCGTCCAGATACGCAGTATTTT. It translates to CAWTGTGRPDTQYF.

V gene TRBV7-6 combines with J gene TRBJ2-7; tentatively, D is TRBD2 (6 bases). The CDR3 runs 13 residues. The germline V gene encodes CDR1 SGHVS and CDR2 FNYEAQ. V lost 7 bases and J 6 bases, leaving 16 bases between the germline ends. The CDR3 nucleotides read TGTGCCAGCACTAATACGGTGGGGGGCGAGCAGTACTTC. It encodes CASTNTVGGEQYF. The full variable domain, its missing parts supplied by reference TRBV7-6 and TRBJ2-7, is GAGVSQSPRYKVTKRGQDVALRCDPISGHVSLYWYRQALGQGPEFLTYFNYEAQQDKSGLPNDRFSAERPEGSISTLTIQRTEQRDSAMYRCASTNTVGGEQYFGPGTRLTVT.

The chain has TRBV19 and TRBJ1-5; weak D call: TRBD1 (6 bases). There are 15 residues in the CDR3. V lost 6 bases and J lost 1, with 13 bases in between. Germline CDR1 reads LNHDA; CDR2 reads SQIVND (reference sequence). This CDR3 reads CASSQQGPSNQPQHF. Here the CDR3 DNA reads TGTGCCAGTAGCCAACAGGGTCCGAGCAATCAGCCCCAGCATTTT.

The rearrangement uses TRBV2 and TRBJ2-5, with 8 bases that match TRBD2. V was pared by 2 bases and J by 4 bases, with 12 bases of the junction left unmatched. CDR3 length equals 17 residues. Germline CDR1 is SNHLY and CDR2 is FYNNEI. DNA of the CDR3: TGTGCCAGCAGTGAATTGAGGAGCGGGGGTTTGAGAGAGACCCAGTACTTC. It yields the protein CASSELRSGGLRETQYF.

The rearrangement uses TRBV5-4 and TRBJ2-1; 9 bases are shared with TRBD1. Per the germline V gene, CDR1 is SGHNT and CDR2 is YYREEE (reference sequence). This CDR3 comprises 15 residues. With 0 bases clipped from V and 4 bases from J, the junction kept 2 bases outside the gene matches. The CDR3 region has the DNA TGTGCCAGCAGCTTGGGGGACAGGGCATACAATGAGCAGTTCTTC. Translation: CASSLGDRAYNEQFF. Filled out from reference TRBV5-4 and TRBJ2-1, the complete variable domain reads ETGVTQSPTHLIKTRGQQVTLRCSSQSGHNTVSWYQQALGQGPQFIFQYYREEENGRGNFPPRFSGLQFPNYSSELNVNALELDDSALYLCASSLGDRAYNEQFFGPGTRLTVL.

This sequence joins TRBV6-6 and TRBJ1-3; D gene uncertain. CDR3 length: 13 residues. V lost 6 bases and J lost 1, with 7 bases in between. In germline, CDR1 is MNHNY, CDR2 SVGAGI (reference sequence). CDR3 sequence (DNA): TGTGCCAGCAGCCCCCTTTCTGGAAACACCATATATTTT. It specifies CASSPLSGNTIYF.

CDR3 bases: TGTGCCAGCAGTTCCCTCGGGGCCGGGACAGGGGTATACAATGAGCAGTTCTTC. Its protein is CASSSLGAGTGVYNEQFF. The chain recombines TRBV27 with TRBJ2-1; 10 bases are shared with TRBD1. V lost 4 bases to trimming and J lost 4 bases; unmatched junction nucleotides: 13. Germline values: CDR1 MNHEY, CDR2 SMNVEV (reference sequence). The CDR3 loop spans 18 amino acids.

The chain joins TRBV2 to TRBJ2-3; possible D gene TRBD2, 6 bases. Germline V gene lookup returns CDR1 SNHLY and CDR2 FYNNEI. Trimming pared 7 bases from V and 0 bases from J, leaving 14 bases between. The CDR3 loop spans 15 amino acids. This chain's CDR3 is CASTMGSGSTDTQYF. CDR3 in DNA: TGTGCCAGCACCATGGGTAGCGGTAGCACAGATACGCAGTATTTT. The whole variable domain, filled in from reference TRBV2 and TRBJ2-3, reads EPEVTQTPSHQVTQMGQEVILRCVPISNHLYFYWYRQILGQKVEFLVSFYNNEISEKSEIFDDQFSVERPDGSNFTLKIRSTKLEDSAMYFCASTMGSGSTDTQYFGPGTRLTVL.

The CDR3 coding sequence is TGTGCCAGCAGCTTGGCCGAGGGTTGGCAGCCCCAGCATTTT. This sequence encodes CASSLAEGWQPQHF. V is TRBV5-5 and J is TRBJ1-5; D call uncertain. V gave up 0 bases and J gave up 7 bases, with 11 bases separating them. The V gene's germline CDR1 is SGHKS and CDR2 YYEKEE (reference sequence). The CDR3 consists of 14 residues.

V is TRBV11-2 and J is TRBJ2-3, with D possibly being TRBD1 (5 bases). Germline V lookup: CDR1 SGHAT, CDR2 FQNNGV. V lost 4 bases to trimming and J lost 1 base, with 18 bases between them. The CDR3 is 17 amino acids. CDR3 DNA sequence: TGTGCCAGCAGCTCATCACAAGGGGTTTCTCGCACAGATACGCAGTATTTT. Translated, it gives CASSSSQGVSRTDTQYF.

The gene calls are TRBV18 and TRBJ2-7; D may be TRBD1 (6 bases). The CDR3 has 15 residues. Trimming removed 3 bases from V and 0 bases from J, with 12 bases in between. CDR1 is KGHSH, CDR2 LQKENI, per germline. CDR3 DNA: TGTGCCAGCTCACCCCGGACAGACAGCTCCTACGAGCAGTACTTC. Translation gives CASSPRTDSSYEQYF.